The clone carrying this TCR beta chain was found a few times. The antigen remains unidentified. The data were obtained in a study of spatial heterogeneity in lung cancer. The germline V gene encodes CDR1 SGDLS and CDR2 YYNGEE. V dropped 4 bases and J dropped 7; count of bases not matched to a gene: 10. The CDR3 is 15 residues long. TCRdb re-called the 5' RACE reads through MiXCR, storing one row per CDR3 protein. Among 35,000 to 55,000 distinct CDR3 sequences listed, around 7.1% were seen once. Time point noted: sample taken at primary tumor resection. TCRs were sequenced from unsorted whole RNA of tumor, nontumor lung or PBMC. Points from the study as a whole: In blood, ubiquitous expanded tumor TCRs appeared more at resection than follow-up.

The sequenced sample was PBMCs, obtained at surgery. The origin of this receptor is a female donor with early-stage non-small cell lung cancer. J is TRBJ1-4 and V is TRBV9, with 7 bases identical to TRBD1. CDR3 in DNA: TGTGCCAGCAGCCTTGGGACAGCAGTAGCTGAAAAACTGTTTTTT. The encoded protein is CASSLGTAVAEKLFF. Based on the CDR3 plus reference TRBV9 and TRBJ1-4, the full variable domain is DSGVTQTPKHLITATGQRVTLRCSPRSGDLSVYWYQQSLDQGLQFLIQYYNGEERAKGNILERFSAQQFPDLHSELNLSSLELGDSALYFCASSLGTAVAEKLFFGSGTQLSVL.